These 20 T cell receptor beta chains were sequenced from one sample in a study of radiotherapy plus CTLA-4 blockade in lung cancer. Only in-frame clones appear in the TCRdb table, and some are missing; sequencing was by immunoSEQ multiplex PCR. The table shows 35,000 to 45,000 clones, with 65% to 75% occurring only once. This material consisted of peripheral blood, taken from a patient treated with radiotherapy plus ipilimumab. Source of these receptors: a human donor with non-small cell lung cancer who had a partial response to radiotherapy plus ipilimumab.

In this sample, this clone turned up once. The V gene is TRBV2, the J gene TRBJ2-5; perhaps TRBD2 as D (5 bases). Germline-derived CDR1 and CDR2 are SNHLY and FYNNEI. Trimming removed 5 bases at V and 5 bases at J, with 12 bases between. CDR3 length equals 13 residues. This chain's CDR3 is CASSPGGGETQYF. The CDR3 DNA sequence: TGTGCCAGCAGTCCAGGAGGTGGGGAGACCCAGTACTTC.

The chain joins TRBV7-9 to TRBJ2-5; 9 bases are shared with TRBD2. Germline V CDR1 and CDR2: SEHNR, FQNEAQ (reference sequence). The CDR3 has 17 amino acids. The junction had 7 bases not matched to a gene; V was cut back by 2 bases and J by 0 bases. CDR3 sequence (DNA): TGTGCCAGCAGCTTATTAGCGGGGGCCCTGTACCAAGAGACCCAGTACTTC. Translated: CASSLLAGALYQETQYF.

The gene calls are TRBV7-3 and TRBJ1-1; D is uncertain. CDR1 is SGHTA and CDR2 is FQGTGA in the germline V gene. The CDR3 contains 13 residues. With 5 bases removed from V and 0 bases from J, the gap between germline ends came to 7 bases. Here the CDR3 reads CASSPTVNTEAFF. CDR3 coding DNA: TGTGCCAGCAGCCCAACGGTGAACACTGAAGCTTTCTTT.

This clone came up a few times. The chain links TRBV28 to TRBJ2-3, with a tentative D call TRBD1 (7 bases). The CDR3 consists of 14 residues. Germline lookup yields CDR1 MDHEN and CDR2 SYDVKM. V was pared by 5 bases and J by 5 bases, with 14 bases between. The CDR3 here is CASSTGEVKDTQYF. DNA of the CDR3: TGTGCCAGCAGTACAGGGGAGGTAAAAGATACGCAGTATTTT.

The chain links TRBV7-2 to TRBJ1-6; 7 nucleotides match TRBD1. V lost 5 bases and J lost 5; bases outside the gene matches: 6. This CDR3 region has 15 residues. In germline, CDR1 is SGHTA, CDR2 FQGNSA. In DNA, the CDR3 is TGTGCCAGCAGCCCATCGACAGGGAATAATTCACCCCTCCACTTT. The encoded protein is CASSPSTGNNSPLHF.

This rearrangement joins TRBV18 to TRBJ1-2; TRBD1 agrees at 7 bases. The CDR3 runs to 14 residues. Germline V gene lookup returns CDR1 KGHSH and CDR2 LQKENI. The V and J ends lost 9 bases and 6 bases, in that order; junction bases with no gene match: 13. This CDR3 is CARPEGGALNGYTF. DNA for the CDR3: TGTGCCAGACCAGAAGGGGGCGCCTTAAATGGCTACACCTTC.

CDR3 amino acids: CASSLLAGGYNEQFF. Written as DNA, the CDR3 is TGTGCCAGCAGCTTATTAGCGGGGGGTTACAATGAGCAGTTCTTC. The rearrangement uses TRBV7-3 and TRBJ2-1; 10 nucleotides line up with TRBD2. V lost 2 bases to trimming and J lost 4 bases; unmatched junction nucleotides: 2. The CDR3 sequence is 15 residues long. Germline CDR1 reads SGHTA; CDR2 reads FQGTGA. Together with reference TRBV7-3 and TRBJ2-1, the CDR3 gives the full variable domain: GAGVSQTPSNKVTEKGKYVELRCDPISGHTALYWYRQSLGQGPEFLIYFQGTGAADDSGLPNDRFFAVRPEGSVSTLKIQRTERGDSAVYLCASSLLAGGYNEQFFGPGTRLTVL.

This rearrangement joins TRBV6-5 to TRBJ1-2, with 7 bases aligning to TRBD1. Germline loops: CDR1 MNHEY, CDR2 SVGAGI. Losses at the gene ends were 3 bases for V and 8 bases for J; bases not matched to a gene: 9. The CDR3 sequence is 14 residues long. This CDR3 reads CASSYSTGAGGYTF. CDR3 DNA: TGTGCCAGCAGTTATTCAACAGGGGCGGGGGGCTACACCTTC.

This clone has more than one count but fewer than ten. The chain carries TRBV6-1 and TRBJ1-4; D possibly corresponds to TRBD1 (6 bases). Germline assignment: CDR1 MNHNS and CDR2 SASEGT. The CDR3 has 16 amino acids. Trimming cost V 2 bases and J 6 bases, with 16 bases left between them. DNA of the CDR3: TGTGCCAGCAGTGAAAGGGAGACAGGCCGGCATGAAAAACTGTTTTTT. Protein sequence: CASSERETGRHEKLFF.

The rearrangement links TRBV4-1 to TRBJ2-1; 9 nucleotides match TRBD1. This CDR3 spans 15 amino acids. Germline CDR1 reads MGHRA; CDR2 reads YSYEKL. With V trimmed by 1 base and J by 9 bases, 7 bases remained unmatched. CDR3 sequence reads: CASSQVRTGVSEQFF. DNA of the CDR3: TGCGCCAGCAGCCAAGTCAGGACAGGGGTGAGTGAGCAGTTCTTC.

The chain uses TRBV4-2 and TRBJ2-7; 10 nucleotides match TRBD1. Germline values: CDR1 LGHNA, CDR2 YNFKEQ. The CDR3 has 15 residues. V gave up 5 bases and J gave up 6 bases; unmatched junction bases: 10. The CDR3 spells CASSTPGTGVLEQYF. CDR3 coding DNA: TGTGCCAGCAGCACCCCCGGGACAGGGGTACTCGAGCAGTACTTC.

The J gene is TRBJ2-1, the V gene TRBV7-9; D remains unclear. V lost 2 bases, J lost 8 bases, and 4 bases lay in between. Germline CDR1 is SEHNR and CDR2 is FQNEAQ (reference sequence). The CDR3 covers 11 residues. CDR3: CASSLLDEQFF. The CDR3 DNA follows: TGTGCCAGCAGCTTATTAGATGAGCAGTTCTTC.

The V call is TRBV30, the J call TRBJ1-6; D remains ambiguous. The CDR3 loop spans 16 amino acids. Germline loops: CDR1 GTSNPN, CDR2 SVGIG (reference sequence). The V end lost 5 bases, the J end lost 9 bases, and 23 bases lay between the germline ends. The CDR3 region has the DNA TGTGCCTGGGCTCCCGGAGGGATCAGGTTAGGTTCACCCCTCCACTTT. It yields the protein CAWAPGGIRLGSPLHF.

The gene calls are TRBV19 and TRBJ1-2; D uncertain. Germline assignment: CDR1 LNHDA and CDR2 SQIVND (reference sequence). The CDR3 loop spans 14 amino acids. Trimming took 9 bases from V and 6 from J, leaving 20 bases between them. The CDR3 nucleotides read TGTGCCAGCCTACCGAGCTCTCGTCGGGATGGCTACACCTTC. It encodes CASLPSSRRDGYTF.

V gene TRBV6-1 combines with J gene TRBJ2-7; 11 positions agree with TRBD2. V shed 4 bases, J shed 5 bases, and the junction held 7 bases outside the gene matches. CDR3 length: 15 residues. Germline V CDR1 and CDR2: MNHNS, SASEGT. The CDR3 DNA is TGTGCCAGCAGTGGGTCCGGGACTAGCGGCCACGAGCAGTACTTC. Translating it yields CASSGSGTSGHEQYF.

In this sample, this clone turned up a few times. The chain recombines TRBV18 with TRBJ1-2, with 7 bases fitting TRBD1. With 0 bases clipped from V and 4 bases from J, the junction kept 2 bases outside the gene matches. This CDR3 has 14 amino acids. Germline V lookup: CDR1 KGHSH, CDR2 LQKENI. This CDR3 reads CASSPPQGIYGYTF. The CDR3 nucleotides read TGTGCCAGCTCACCACCACAGGGGATCTATGGCTACACCTTC. The entire variable domain, with the rest obtained from reference TRBV18 and TRBJ1-2, is as follows: NAGVMQNPRHLVRRRGQEARLRCSPMKGHSHVYWYRQLPEEGLKFMVYLQKENIIDESGMPKERFSAEFPKEGPSILRIQQVVRGDSAAYFCASSPPQGIYGYTFGSGTRLTVV.

The CDR3 coding sequence is TGTGCCAGCAGTGTGAGGGGGGGGCCTCGGGCGGACATTCAGTACTTC. It yields the protein CASSVRGGPRADIQYF. This rearrangement joins TRBV6-1 to TRBJ2-4; D might be TRBD2 (7 bases). Germline lookup yields CDR1 MNHNS and CDR2 SASEGT. V was trimmed by 4 bases and J by 8 bases, leaving 21 bases between them. The CDR3 contains 16 residues.

This chain connects TRBV9 to TRBJ2-3, with D hard to call. CDR1 is SGDLS, CDR2 YYNGEE, per germline. CDR3 size: 17 residues. The V gene lost 0 bases and the J gene lost 2 bases, with 16 bases spanning the gap. The CDR3 is CASSVVDHFLNTDTQYF. The CDR3 DNA is TGTGCCAGCAGCGTAGTAGATCACTTTTTGAACACAGATACGCAGTATTTT.

J is TRBJ1-2 and V is TRBV13; TRBD1 aligns across 7 bases. The CDR3 extends over 12 amino acids. V lost 4 bases and J lost 12; bases outside the gene matches: 8. The germline CDR1 and CDR2 sequences are PRHDT and FYEKMQ (reference sequence). The CDR3 nucleotides read TGTGCCAGCAGCTACCTTGACAGGGTCGACACCTTC. This gives the protein CASSYLDRVDTF.

The chain combines TRBV5-4 with TRBJ1-4, with 7 bases identical to TRBD1. This CDR3 has 14 residues. V dropped 4 bases and J dropped 4; count of bases not matched to a gene: 4. Germline V gene sequence: CDR1 SGHNT, CDR2 YYREEE (reference sequence). This CDR3 reads CASSPQGSNEKLFF. In nucleotides, the CDR3 is TGTGCCAGCAGCCCACAGGGGAGTAATGAAAAACTGTTTTTT. The whole variable domain, remainder taken from reference TRBV5-4 and TRBJ1-4, is ETGVTQSPTHLIKTRGQQVTLRCSSQSGHNTVSWYQQALGQGPQFIFQYYREEENGRGNFPPRFSGLQFPNYSSELNVNALELDDSALYLCASSPQGSNEKLFFGSGTQLSVL.